Listed below are T cell receptor beta chains from one sample, sequenced in a study of shared clonotypes between healthy human individuals. Repertoires were generated with immunoSEQ multiplex PCR, while TCRdb's copy carries only in-frame clones and drops some. The table lists 550,000 to 850,000 clones, 74% of them singletons. The specimen sequenced was memory CD4+ T cells sorted from blood. The receptors were gathered from a woman between 25 and 40 years old in good health. CDR3s include the opening cysteine and the closing phenylalanine or tryptophan. D genes are given only for firm matches. Clone size appears in some rows only: once, few, many, or a class for an expanded clone.

J gene | clone size | V gene | D gene | CDR3 DNA | CDR3 protein
TRBJ1-5 | NA | TRBV19 | NA | TGTGCCAGACCCAGGTTAGGTGAGGGCAATCAGCCCCAGCATTTT | CARPRLGEGNQPQHF
TRBJ2-7 | NA | TRBV6-6 | NA | TGTGCCAGCAGTTATTATCACGAGCAGTACTTC | CASSYYHEQYF
TRBJ1-1 | NA | TRBV27 | NA | TGTGCCAGCAGCACACTCTTTAACACTGAAGCTTTCTTT | CASSTLFNTEAFF
TRBJ2-1 | NA | TRBV2 | TRBD1 | TGTGCCAGCAGCGACAGGGTCTCCGGTGAGCAGTTCTTC | CASSDRVSGEQFF
TRBJ2-7 | few | TRBV7-9 | TRBD1 | TGTGCCAGCAGCTTAGCGACAGGGGATCAGTACTTC | CASSLATGDQYF
TRBJ2-2 | many | TRBV5-6 | NA | TGTGCCAGCAGCTTGGGGGACGACTGGGGCGCCGGGGAGCTGTTTTTT | CASSLGDDWGAGELFF
TRBJ2-3 | many | TRBV25-1 | NA | TGTGCCAGCAGTGAATCGGGCGGGACCACAGATACGCAGTATTTT | CASSESGGTTDTQYF
TRBJ1-2 | NA | TRBV6-6 | NA | TGTGCCAGCAGTCAGCCCATTCAGGGCCGCCTTATAGGCTACACCTTC | CASSQPIQGRLIGYTF
TRBJ2-5 | few | TRBV7-8 | TRBD2 | TGTGCCAGCAGCCCCCTAAGTGGCGGGAGTCCAAAGACCCAGTACTTC | CASSPLSGGSPKTQYF
TRBJ1-4 | NA | TRBV7-2 | NA | TGTGCCAGCAGCCCCGGACAAGCAACTAATGAAAAACTGTTTTTT | CASSPGQATNEKLFF
TRBJ1-2 | NA | TRBV7-9 | NA | TGTGCCAGCAGACCCGGGCCATCAGCTCATGGCTACACCTTC | CASRPGPSAHGYTF
TRBJ2-4 | NA | TRBV4-1 | NA | TGCGCCAGCAGCCAAGAGCCCCCGGTGGGCACTCTGGCGGCCAAAAACATTCAGTACTTC | CASSQEPPVGTLAAKNIQYF
TRBJ2-3 | NA | TRBV13 | NA | TGTGCCAGCAGCTTAGGCCTAGGAGAGGGCACAGATACGCAGTATTTT | CASSLGLGEGTDTQYF
TRBJ2-3 | NA | TRBV6-1 | NA | TGTGCCAGCAGACGGGAAGCCACAGATACGCAGTATTTT | CASRREATDTQYF
TRBJ1-1 | NA | TRBV7-8 | NA | TGTGCCAGCAGCTTGTACAGGAACACTGAAGCTTTCTTT | CASSLYRNTEAFF